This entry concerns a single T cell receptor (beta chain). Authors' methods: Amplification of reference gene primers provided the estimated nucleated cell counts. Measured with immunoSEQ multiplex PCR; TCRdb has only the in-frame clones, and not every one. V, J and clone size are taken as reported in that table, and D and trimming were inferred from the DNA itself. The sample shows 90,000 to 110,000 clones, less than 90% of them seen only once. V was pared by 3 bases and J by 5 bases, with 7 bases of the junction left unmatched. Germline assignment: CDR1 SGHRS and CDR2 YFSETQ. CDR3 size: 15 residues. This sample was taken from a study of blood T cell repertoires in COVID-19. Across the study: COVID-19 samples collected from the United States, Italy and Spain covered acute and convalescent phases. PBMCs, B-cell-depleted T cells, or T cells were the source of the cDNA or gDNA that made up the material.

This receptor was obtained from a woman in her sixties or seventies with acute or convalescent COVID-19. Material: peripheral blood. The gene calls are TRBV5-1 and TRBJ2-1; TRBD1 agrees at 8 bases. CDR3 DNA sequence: TGCGCCAGCAGCTGGACGGACAGGGAGAACAATGAGCAGTTCTTC. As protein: CASSWTDRENNEQFF.